This T cell receptor beta chain appears in the sequencing data of a study of blood T cell repertoires in COVID-19. Study details: From the United States, Italy and Spain came samples of acute and convalescent COVID-19.

Methods used by the authors: Reference gene primer amplification in the assay estimated nucleated cell counts. Method: immunoSEQ multiplex PCR; TCRdb's copy keeps in-frame clones and lacks some. Clone size and the V and J calls come from that table; the DNA yielded D and trimming. The table records 170,000 or so clones, around 87% of them present only once. The germline CDR1 and CDR2 sequences are SGHKS and YYEKEE (reference sequence). The CDR3 extends over 13 amino acids. Trimming took off 1 base at V and 2 bases at J, with 6 bases between the two ends. The table lists this clone with a count of one.

Sequenced sample: peripheral blood. The chain links TRBV5-5 to TRBJ1-1; unclear D gene. The receptor was derived from a man in his sixties with COVID-19, enrolled during active disease. The CDR3 nucleotides read TGTGCCAGCAGCTTGCTAGTAAACACTGAAGCTTTCTTT. It codes for CASSLLVNTEAFF.